This TCR beta chain is from a study of T cells in Graves' hyperthyroidism and ophthalmopathy. This clonotype appeared a few times. The junction and the germline gene differ at one end; a read error may be behind it. Amplification of TCR beta CDR3 regions used RNA as the template. A first-round RT-PCR of the TCR CDR3 used the HTBI primer set. Using its own MiXCR run on the multiplex PCR reads, TCRdb lists one record per CDR3 protein. The table shows about 47,000 distinct CDR3 sequences, with roughly 51% occurring only once. The CDR3 is 15 amino acids. CDR1 and CDR2 (germline): SEHNR, FQNEAQ (reference sequence).

The rearrangement uses TRBV7-9 and TRBJ2-5, with D possibly being TRBD1 or TRBD2 (6 bases each). The material sequenced was peripheral blood or thyroid tissue (not recorded which). The TCR was taken from a man between 18 and 29 years old with Graves' hyperthyroidism. The CDR3 protein is CASSLSYGGQEAQYF. CDR3 in DNA: TGTGCCAGCAGCTTATCCTACGGGGGCCAAGAGGCCCAGTACTTC.